This entry concerns a single TCR beta chain. The antigen is not known. The CDR3 loop spans 13 amino acids. The V gene's germline CDR1 is LGHDT and CDR2 YNNKEL (reference sequence). Trimming cost V 7 bases and J 7 bases, with 16 bases left between them. This sample stems from a study of T-cell reconstitution after alpha-beta-depleted transplantation in children. Findings and caveats of the study: Reportedly, only several hundred clones from non-depleted graft cells drove alpha-beta T-cell counts at about two months.

Unique molecular identifiers were incorporated during preparation of the TCRbeta library. In TCRdb, the PCR reads were re-called with MiXCR into one record per CDR3 protein. This sample has approximately 27,000 distinct CDR3 sequences, with 18% found just once. The genes are TRBV3-1 and TRBJ2-5; D is possibly TRBD2 (6 bases). The sequence was obtained from a male patient between 2 and 10 years old who had a stem cell transplant for acute lymphoblastic leukemia, so the T cells may come from the graft donor. Source: PBMCs, mostly from graft donor cells, taken 60 days after TCRalphabeta/CD19-depleted stem cell transplant. CDR3 in amino acids: CASTKRVSGTQYF. The CDR3 DNA reads TGTGCCAGCACCAAGCGGGTCTCCGGGACCCAGTACTTC.